Listed below are T cell receptor beta chains from one sample, sequenced in a study of blood T cell repertoires in COVID-19. The table came from immunoSEQ multiplex PCR; TCRdb's copy has only in-frame clones and leaves some out. The data contain 200,000 to 300,000 clones, over 80% of them seen just once; the ten biggest clones take up around 27%. Material for sequencing was peripheral blood. The receptors come from a man in his forties or fifties with acute or convalescent COVID-19. Each CDR3 is given with its conserved first and last residue. A D gene is named only where the DNA matches it firmly. A row's size may be missing; if present it is once, few, many or a size class.

>-|-|13|TRBJ1-5|TRBV27
TGTGCCAGCAGTTTGGGGGGGGCGCGGCCCCAGCATTTT
CASSLGGARPQHF
>-|-|15|TRBJ2-7|TRBV27
TGTGCCAGCAGTGTACTGGGGGGCGGGGGCTACGAGCAGTACTTC
CASSVLGGGGYEQYF
>-|TRBD2|14|TRBJ2-5|TRBV10-3
TGTGCCATCAGTGCCCCTAGCGGCCAAGAGACCCAGTACTTC
CAISAPSGQETQYF
>few|-|12|TRBJ1-1|TRBV6-5
TGTGCCAGCAGTTTACAGGGTTCGACCGCTTTCTTT
CASSLQGSTAFF
>-|TRBD1|13|TRBJ2-5|TRBV27
TGTGCCAGCAGTTACAGGGGCCAAGAGACCCAGTACTTC
CASSYRGQETQYF
>-|-|16|TRBJ1-5|TRBV27
TGTGCCAGCAGTTCCTCGGGGGTAGCGGGCGATCAGCCCCAGCATTTT
CASSSSGVAGDQPQHF
>-|TRBD2|16|TRBJ2-1|TRBV5-1
TGCGCCAGCAGCCTCGGCCCGGGACTAGGGGTTGATGAGCAGTTCTTC
CASSLGPGLGVDEQFF
>-|-|14|TRBJ1-2|TRBV19
TGTGCCAGTAGTATCCGGGGTTTTGACTATGGCTACACCTTC
CASSIRGFDYGYTF
>-|TRBD2|16|TRBJ2-1|TRBV3-1/TRBV3-2
TGTGCCAGCAGCCAAGATGGAGCGGGGCTGAACAATGAGCAGTTCTTC
CASSQDGAGLNNEQFF
>few|-|12|TRBJ2-3|TRBV6-5
TGTGCCAGCAGGTCTAGCGCAGATACGCAGTATTTT
CASRSSADTQYF
>once|TRBD1|14|TRBJ1-4|TRBV6-2/TRBV6-3
TGTGCCAGCAGTCGGGACAGAGTTAATGAAAAACTGTTTTTT
CASSRDRVNEKLFF
>-|-|14|TRBJ1-1|TRBV30
TGTGCCTGGAACCCGGGAAGCGCGAACACTGAAGCTTTCTTT
CAWNPGSANTEAFF
>-|TRBD2|16|TRBJ2-7|TRBV2
TGTGCCAGCAGTATGACTAGCGGGAGATCGCCCTACGAGCAGTACTTC
CASSMTSGRSPYEQYF
>-|TRBD1|15|TRBJ2-7|TRBV7-9
TGTGCCAGCAGCCGGAACCGGGACAGGGGCTACGAGCAGTACTTC
CASSRNRDRGYEQYF
>-|TRBD2|13|TRBJ2-1|TRBV9
TGTGCCAGCAGCGCCGCGGGGGGGCAGTATCTGTTCTTC
CASSAAGGQYLFF
>-|TRBD2|16|TRBJ2-1|TRBV11-1
TGTGCCAGCAGCCCACAGACTAGCGGCTTTTACAATGAGCAGTTCTTC
CASSPQTSGFYNEQFF